The clone carrying this T cell receptor beta chain showed up just a few times. Its target is not known. This CDR3 comprises 12 residues. Germline V gene lookup returns CDR1 MGHDK and CDR2 SYGVNS. J gave up 7 bases and V 4 bases, and 1 base lay outside the gene matches. All of the isolated RNA was reverse transcribed, so expressed TCRB transcripts were sequenced. Libraries were prepared by immunoSEQ multiplex PCR; TCRdb keeps only in-frame clonotypes and omits some of them. Of roughly 280,000 clones listed, approximately 24% are singletons. The data derive from a study of beta chain features in type 1 diabetes. Findings and limits, study-wide: Among all four CD4+ subsets, Type 1 diabetes patients had TCRB CDR3s that were moderately but significantly shorter.

The TCR originated in a woman in her twenties or thirties with type 1 diabetes. The sequencing sample was made of naive CD4+ T cells from blood. The chain employs TRBV25-1 and TRBJ1-2; the match to TRBD1 covers 9 bases. The DNA of the CDR3 is TGTGCCAGCAGTGGGGACAGGGTTGGCTACACCTTC. Protein product: CASSGDRVGYTF.